This passage covers 7 T cell receptor beta chains from one sample sequenced in a study of Ad26.COV2.S vaccination and SARS-CoV-2 variants. Treatment: 15 to 20 received Ad26.COV2.S at low or high dose, single or two shots; 5 received placebo; per-sample allocation not given. Samples were taken on day 63 after the first vaccine or placebo injection. Using immunoSEQ multiplex PCR, the repertoire was profiled, and TCRdb retains in-frame clones only, with some absent. The table lists about 680,000 clones, roughly 90% of them singletons. The input for sequencing was peripheral blood, taken in a trial of Ad26.COV2.S vaccine versus placebo. These receptors were taken from a person aged 18-65 years who received the Ad26.COV2.S COVID-19 vaccine or a placebo.

This rearrangement joins TRBV19 to TRBJ2-1, with TRBD2 identical over 9 bases. V dropped 6 bases and J dropped 9; count of bases not matched to a gene: 12. The CDR3 sequence is 15 residues long. Germline assignment: CDR1 LNHDA and CDR2 SQIVND (reference sequence). The CDR3 sequence: CASSLSGSISGEQFF. The CDR3 nucleotides are TGTGCCAGTAGCCTTAGCGGGAGTATAAGTGGTGAGCAGTTCTTC.

The chain combines TRBV7-3 with TRBJ1-3, with no clear D. CDR3 length equals 13 residues. Per germline, CDR1 SGHTA and CDR2 FQGTGA. V was pared by 5 bases and J by 0 bases, with 5 bases between. CDR3 loop: CASSHNSGNTIYF. The CDR3, as DNA: TGTGCCAGCAGCCACAACTCTGGAAACACCATATATTTT.

This clone has just a few counts. The chain carries TRBV9 and TRBJ2-7; D not certain. Germline V gives CDR1 SGDLS, CDR2 YYNGEE. This CDR3 has 12 residues. The ends were cut back, 4 bases at V and 0 bases at J, with 5 bases in the middle. The DNA of the CDR3 is TGTGCCAGCAGCCCCAACTCCTACGAGCAGTACTTC. It encodes CASSPNSYEQYF.

The V and J genes are TRBV7-2 and TRBJ1-1; maybe TRBD1 (5 bases). The CDR3 runs to 14 residues. V lost 7 bases and J 0 bases, leaving 12 bases between the germline ends. Germline V CDR1 and CDR2: SGHTA, FQGNSA. CDR3 in DNA: TGTGCCAGCACCTCGGGACTGCTGAACACTGAAGCTTTCTTT. It translates to CASTSGLLNTEAFF.

CDR3 sequence (DNA): TGTGCCACCAGTGTGTACGAGGGCGGGGAGCTGTTTTTT. It codes for CATSVYEGGELFF. The chain combines TRBV24-1 with TRBJ2-2, with D possibly matching TRBD2 (5 bases). The CDR3 consists of 13 residues. Germline V gene data show CDR1 as KGHDR and CDR2 as SFDVKD. With 5 bases removed from V and 7 bases from J, the gap between germline ends came to 10 bases.

The chain couples TRBV15 to TRBJ1-6, with 9 bases aligning to TRBD1. Germline V CDR1 and CDR2: LNHNV, YYDKDF (reference sequence). V lost 4 bases to trimming and J lost 4 bases; unmatched junction nucleotides: 2. The CDR3 is made up of 15 amino acids. CDR3 DNA: TGTGCCACCAGCACCGGACAGGGGTATAATTCACCCCTCCACTTT. Protein product: CATSTGQGYNSPLHF.

The chain is built from TRBV5-1 and TRBJ1-1, with D unresolved. Deletions cut 5 bases from V and 1 base from J, with 12 bases between. The CDR3 spans 14 residues. Germline CDR1 and CDR2: SGHRS and YFSETQ. Written as DNA, the CDR3 is TGCGCCAGCAGAACAAATACAGCGAACACTGAAGCTTTCTTT. It codes for CASRTNTANTEAFF.